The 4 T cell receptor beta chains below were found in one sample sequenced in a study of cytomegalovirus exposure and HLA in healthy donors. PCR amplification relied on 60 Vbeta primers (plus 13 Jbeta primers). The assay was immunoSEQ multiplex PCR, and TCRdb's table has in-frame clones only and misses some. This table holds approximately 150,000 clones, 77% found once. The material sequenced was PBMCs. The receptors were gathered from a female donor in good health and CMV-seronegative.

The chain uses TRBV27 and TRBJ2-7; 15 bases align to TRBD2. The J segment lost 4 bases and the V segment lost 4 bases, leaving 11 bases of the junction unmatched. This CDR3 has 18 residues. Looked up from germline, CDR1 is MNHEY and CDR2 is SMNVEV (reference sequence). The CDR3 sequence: CASSSRTSGRAPMYEQYF. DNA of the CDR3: TGTGCCAGCAGTTCCCGGACTAGCGGGAGGGCCCCAATGTACGAGCAGTACTTC.

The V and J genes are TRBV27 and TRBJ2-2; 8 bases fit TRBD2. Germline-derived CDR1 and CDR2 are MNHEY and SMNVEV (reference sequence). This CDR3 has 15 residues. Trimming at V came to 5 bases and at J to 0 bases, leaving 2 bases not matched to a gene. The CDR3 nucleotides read TGTGCCAGCAGTCTGACTAGCGCGAACACCGGGGAGCTGTTTTTT. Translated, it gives CASSLTSANTGELFF.

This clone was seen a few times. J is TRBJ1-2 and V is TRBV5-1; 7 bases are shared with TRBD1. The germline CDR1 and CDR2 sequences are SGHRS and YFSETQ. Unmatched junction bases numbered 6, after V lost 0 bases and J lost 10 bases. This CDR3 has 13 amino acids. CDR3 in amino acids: CASSLGQGVDYTF. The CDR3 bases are TGCGCCAGCAGCTTGGGACAGGGTGTTGACTACACCTTC.

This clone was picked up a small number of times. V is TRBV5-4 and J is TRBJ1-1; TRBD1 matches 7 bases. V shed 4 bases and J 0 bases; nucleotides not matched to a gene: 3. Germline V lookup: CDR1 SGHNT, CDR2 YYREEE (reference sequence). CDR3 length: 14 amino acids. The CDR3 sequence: CASSMDRMNTEAFF. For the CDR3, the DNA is TGTGCCAGCAGCATGGACAGGATGAACACTGAAGCTTTCTTT.